This TCR beta chain was sequenced for a study of OX40 agonist ivuxolimab in advanced cancers. Study-level background: Patients assigned to dose escalation were diagnosed with hepatocellular carcinoma, melanoma, renal cell or head and neck cancer. Broader study findings: Normalized T-cell clonal expansion was also low in a subset of nonresponders. Circulating CD4+ and CD8+ T cells showed clonal expansion by week 6 at 0.1 to 3.0 mg/kg.

The repertoire was sequenced with immunoSEQ multiplex PCR; TCRdb's copy has only in-frame clones and lacks some. This repertoire shows tens of thousands of clones, around 90% found once; its top ten account for around 0.54%. Autoimmune disease history or systemic immunosuppression disqualified patients. Details on this clone: Antigen unknown.

The specimen was CD4+ or CD8+ T cells sorted from blood, collected in a trial of the OX40 agonist ivuxolimab. The receptor was isolated from an adult with an advanced solid tumor such as melanoma, head and neck, liver or kidney cancer.

CDR3 DNA: TGTGCCAGCAGCCTAGGCACAGGGGCGGAGGGCTACACCTTC. Translating it yields CASSLGTGAEGYTF. The chain uses TRBV7-8 and TRBJ1-2; TRBD1 matches at 7 bases. This CDR3 contains 14 residues. V lost 5 bases, J lost 8 bases, and 11 bases stayed unmatched. Germline V lookup: CDR1 SGHVS, CDR2 FQNEAQ. Complete variable domain (other parts from reference TRBV7-8 and TRBJ1-2): GAGVSQSPRYKVAKRGQDVALRCDPISGHVSLFWYQQALGQGPEFLTYFQNEAQLDKSGLPSDRFFAERPEGSVSTLKIQRTQQEDSAVYLCASSLGTGAEGYTFGSGTRLTVV.